This T cell receptor beta chain is drawn from a study of shared clonotypes between healthy human individuals (dated by TCRdb to the early 2020s). A note on the overall study: Three men and a couple of women, aged 18 to 49 years, made up the cohort. To increase sequencing depth and limit assay-specific biases, different laboratories used diverse techniques to prepare libraries and sequence TCR repertoires. For each donor, three plates each were used for CD4 naive and CD4 memory, two plates were used for CD8 naive, and one plate was used for CD8 memory. Between about 0.85 and 8.9 billion PBMCs per donor were obtained by leukapheresis. To estimate repertoire size and how much clonotypes are shared between individuals, the study performed deep sequencing of blood TCR repertoires from roughly five healthy adults.

The donors were healthy, HIV-negative adults who had no recently reported acute infections or vaccinations. Every donor was a Caucasian adult living in Nashville, Tennessee, USA. The CD8 memory samples were a combination of magnetically selected CD45RO+ cells and CCR7-negative CD45RA+ effector memory (TemRA) cells. Blood was collected by leukapheresis, and PBMCs were isolated by Ficoll-Histopaque density gradient centrifugation and then cryopreserved in liquid nitrogen vapor phase. Analytical flow cytometry was used to check the purity and quantity of each magnetically sorted T cell population. Each sorted fraction had its genomic DNA isolated and then quantified by UV absorbance on a Nanodrop 2000c. TCR CDR3 regions were amplified from genomic DNA by multiplex PCR using the deep immunoSEQ assay. Extracted genomic DNA from each cell subset was spread evenly across all wells of several immunoSEQ 96-well plates, with each plate serving as a replicate. For sorted subsets, approximately 190 ng genomic DNA, equal to some 28,000 T cell genomes, was loaded into each replicate PCR. Purified libraries were measured with a Qubit 3.0 fluorometer, size-checked on a Bioanalyzer 2100, and measured again with the KAPA Library Quantification kit. Every immunoSEQ 96-well plate was sequenced on a dedicated single-read 150-cycle Illumina NextSeq 550 flow cell. Turning to the authors' computational methods: Because only junctional sequences without quality scores were contained in the immunoSEQ output, filtering matching that applied to full-length reads could not be performed. Sequences were annotated with PyIR, a Python wrapper for IgBLAST v1.9, using IMGT germline references to assign V/J genes and CDR3. Reads with weak V/J assignments (E-value above 1e-6), missing CDR3, stop codons, out-of-frame junctions, or ambiguous translated residues were removed. V3J clonotypes were defined by identical inferred V gene, J gene, and CDR3 amino acid sequence. The percentage overlap between two repertoires was calculated by dividing the number of shared unique clonotypes by the size of the smaller repertoire. Richness of each repertoire was evaluated using RTK rarefaction, the Chao1 estimator, and Recon v2.1 estimates of unobserved clonotypes. Generation probabilities were computed with OLGA for all TCRbeta clonotypes obtained by the gDNA method from four donors. Entries here come from immuneACCESS through TCRdb and include only in-frame sequences with V and J called. Some clones fail to appear in such tables; in the studies checked, an unresolved V gene covers under half of the shortfall, and the cause of the remainder is unknown. V, J and clone size were drawn from that table, and D and trimming were deduced from the DNA. In all, the sample holds approximately 98,000 clones, and around 65% of those were seen once. Jointly, the top ten make up around 24% of the sample.

Here is what the overall study found, with its caveats: Even with the large sequencing depth, rarefaction of the sorted-subset datasets indicated that sequencing was incomplete. Because the study included a small number of donors, the genetic and exposure-history diversity represented was limited. Sampling was limited to blood, and TCR repertoires in tissue likely differ from TCR repertoires in blood. Across a handful of donors, around 5.4% of naive CD4, around 3.3% of naive CD8, under 2.5% of memory CD4, and 0.4% of memory CD8 clonotypes were shared. Pairwise subsampling indicated that sequencing depth was expected to affect the degree of clonotype sharing among donors. Higher generation probabilities were observed for clonotypes shared by all four sorted-subset donors than for non-shared clonotypes. Estimated clonotype richness was generally larger for naive than for memory subsets.

From the germline V gene (reference sequence), CDR1 is SEHNR and CDR2 is FQNEAQ. Trimming removed 1 base from V and 3 bases from J; the gene matches leave 0 bases unexplained. Spanning cysteine to phenylalanine, the CDR3 consists of 14 amino acids. Just CDR3 DNA is preserved here, 42 bases in frame from base 1. About this clone itself: There is no known antigen for this receptor. The record has no base qualities; no much larger clone is one base away.

The receptor's source is a woman in her 30s in good health. The rearrangement combines TRBV7-9 with TRBJ2-1, with 7 bases matching TRBD1. Sequences were obtained from memory CD8+ T cells sorted from blood. Taken with the paper, the label for cell subset or site translates to: CD45RO+ cells pooled with CCR7-negative TemRA cells. The DNA is TGTGCCAGCAGCTTAGGGACAGGCTACAATGAGCAGTTCTTC. This codes for CASSLGTGYNEQFF.